The 16 T cell receptor beta chains given below trace back to one sample, sequenced in a study of shared clonotypes between healthy human individuals. Positively selected for CCR7, the CD45RO-negative cells used as naive CD8 cells excluded terminally differentiated effector memory CD45RA+ cells. TCRdb's table, derived via immunoSEQ multiplex PCR, lists solely in-frame clones and lacks some. This sample has about 2.2 million clones, with 90% to 95% found just once. Sample: naive CD8+ T cells from PBMCs. The receptor set was obtained from a man younger than 35 in good health. Some clones in this sample may be carry-over from other donors' samples.

V usage is TRBV4-1 and J usage is TRBJ1-4, with D possibly matching TRBD1 (6 bases). Germline values: CDR1 MGHRA, CDR2 YSYEKL. This CDR3 comprises 16 residues. Trimming pared 0 bases from V and 3 bases from J, leaving 11 bases between. The CDR3 DNA is TGCGCCAGCAGCCAAGATAGGGGGGAAGCTAATGAAAAACTGTTTTTT. The encoded protein is CASSQDRGEANEKLFF.

The chain uses TRBV28 and TRBJ1-1; D is unresolved. V was clipped by 6 bases and J by 0 bases, with 17 bases between them. CDR1 is MDHEN and CDR2 is SYDVKM in the germline V gene. This CDR3 has 16 residues. The CDR3 sequence is CASRILQDLMNTEAFF. CDR3 bases: TGTGCCAGCAGGATTCTGCAGGACCTGATGAACACTGAAGCTTTCTTT.

The V and J genes are TRBV27 and TRBJ2-7; the D gene could be TRBD1 or TRBD2 (6 bases each). The V end was cut by 5 bases, the J end by 9 bases, with 26 bases between. The germline CDR1 and CDR2 sequences are MNHEY and SMNVEV (reference sequence). The CDR3 consists of 16 residues. As DNA, the CDR3 is TGTGCCAGCAGTATGCTCTCCGGGGGACAACATACCGGGCAGTACTTC. Amino acids: CASSMLSGGQHTGQYF.

The DNA for the CDR3 is TGTGCCAGCAGTCCCGGACGGATGTCCCCGTACGAGCAGTACTTC. It codes for CASSPGRMSPYEQYF. The J gene is TRBJ2-7, the V gene TRBV6-5; no definite D call. Germline CDR1 and CDR2: MNHEY and SVGAGI. The V gene lost 5 bases and the J gene lost 4 bases, with 18 bases spanning the gap. The CDR3 sequence is 15 residues long.

The rearrangement uses TRBV5-1 and TRBJ2-1; unclear D gene. Between the trimmed V and J ends, which lost 0 bases and 6 bases, there was a span of 7 bases. This CDR3 has 13 amino acids. Germline CDR1 is SGHRS and CDR2 is YFSETQ. The CDR3 loop reads CASSLEAPNEQFF. Written as DNA, the CDR3 is TGCGCCAGCAGCTTGGAGGCCCCCAATGAGCAGTTCTTC.

The chain carries TRBV5-6 and TRBJ2-1; 7 bases are a match to TRBD2. The CDR3 length is 12 residues. V was pared by 4 bases and J by 7 bases, with 2 bases of the junction left unmatched. Germline values: CDR1 SGHDT, CDR2 YYEEEE. DNA for the CDR3: TGTGCCAGCAGCAGGACTAGTAATGAGCAGTTCTTC. It translates to CASSRTSNEQFF. Filled out from reference TRBV5-6 and TRBJ2-1, the complete variable domain reads DAGVTQSPTHLIKTRGQQVTLRCSPKSGHDTVSWYQQALGQGPQFIFQYYEEEERQRGNFPDRFSGHQFPNYSSELNVNALLLGDSALYLCASSRTSNEQFFGPGTRLTVL.

This sequence joins TRBV6-1 and TRBJ2-1; D gene ambiguous. The CDR3 runs to 15 residues. Per germline, CDR1 MNHNS and CDR2 SASEGT. V lost 10 bases to trimming and J lost 4 bases, with 20 bases between them. The CDR3 spells CATGLWFSGYNEQFF. The CDR3 nucleotides read TGTGCCACCGGGTTATGGTTTTCGGGTTACAATGAGCAGTTCTTC.

V usage is TRBV7-2 and J usage is TRBJ1-1; D perhaps matches TRBD1 (5 bases). Germline CDR1 SGHTA, CDR2 FQGNSA. This CDR3 is built from 18 residues. The ends were cut back, 0 bases at V and 1 base at J, with 18 bases in the middle. Here the CDR3 reads CASSLARIISGGNTEAFF. The CDR3, as DNA: TGTGCCAGCAGCTTAGCTAGGATTATTTCGGGGGGGAACACTGAAGCTTTCTTT.

This chain connects TRBV30 to TRBJ2-4; D is unresolved. V shed 4 bases and J shed 3 bases, with 10 bases lying between them. The germline CDR1 and CDR2 sequences are GTSNPN and SVGIG (reference sequence). The CDR3 length is 13 residues. The CDR3 region is CAWNSVYKNIQYF. CDR3 nucleotides: TGTGCCTGGAACTCAGTCTACAAAAACATTCAGTACTTC.

CDR3 DNA: TGCAGCGTTGAGGGACTAGCGGGAGTCGCCGTCTACAATGAGCAGTTCTTC. The encoded protein is CSVEGLAGVAVYNEQFF. The chain carries TRBV29-1 and TRBJ2-1, with TRBD2 identical over 14 bases. This CDR3 has 17 residues. The germline V gene encodes CDR1 SQVTM and CDR2 ANQGSEA. V shed 3 bases, J shed 3 bases, and the junction held 7 bases outside the gene matches.

The genes are TRBV27 and TRBJ2-7; 7 positions agree with TRBD1. This CDR3 region has 14 residues. The J segment lost 3 bases and the V segment lost 3 bases, leaving 5 bases of the junction unmatched. The germline V gene has CDR1 MNHEY and CDR2 SMNVEV (reference sequence). As DNA, the CDR3 is TGTGCCAGCAGTTTGAGGGGGCAGGACTACGAGCAGTACTTC. It is translated as CASSLRGQDYEQYF.

This clone was recorded once. The rearrangement joins TRBV7-9 to TRBJ2-1, with a tentative D call TRBD2 (5 bases). This CDR3 is built from 14 residues. The V end was cut by 5 bases, the J end by 3 bases, with 11 bases between. The V gene's germline CDR1 is SEHNR and CDR2 FQNEAQ (reference sequence). The CDR3 DNA sequence: TGTGCCAGCAGCCCGTCTAGCATCTACAATGAGCAGTTCTTC. Amino acid sequence: CASSPSSIYNEQFF. Complete variable domain (other parts from reference TRBV7-9 and TRBJ2-1): DTGVSQNPRHKITKRGQNVTFRCDPISEHNRLYWYRQTLGQGPEFLTYFQNEAQLEKSRLLSDRFSAERPKGSFSTLEIQRTEQGDSAMYLCASSPSSIYNEQFFGPGTRLTVL.

The rearrangement joins TRBV29-1 to TRBJ2-6; D remains unclear. Trimming cost V 4 bases and J 0 bases, with 7 bases left between them. The length of the CDR3 is 14 residues. Germline V CDR1 and CDR2: SQVTM, ANQGSEA. CDR3 nucleotide sequence: TGCAGCGTTGCACGCGACTCTGGGGCCAACGTCCTGACTTTC. Its translation: CSVARDSGANVLTF.

V gene TRBV27 combines with J gene TRBJ2-5; 8 bases line up with TRBD1. Germline CDR1 reads MNHEY; CDR2 reads SMNVEV (reference sequence). The CDR3 is 15 residues long. V lost 2 bases, J lost 2 bases, and 4 bases stayed unmatched. The CDR3 nucleotides read TGTGCCAGCAGTTTAGGGACAGGAGGACAAGAGACCCAGTACTTC. It yields the protein CASSLGTGGQETQYF.

The gene calls are TRBV29-1 and TRBJ2-7; 8 bases match TRBD1. The germline V gene encodes CDR1 SQVTM and CDR2 ANQGSEA. The CDR3 sequence is 14 residues long. Trimming took 5 bases from V and 1 from J; bases not matched to a gene: 7. DNA for the CDR3: TGCAGCGTTATACAGGGGGGAATTTCCTACGAGCAGTACTTC. Its translation: CSVIQGGISYEQYF.

On this clone itself: This sample also contains other DNA sequences that code for the same CDR3. The chain recombines TRBV27 with TRBJ2-7; 9 bases are shared with TRBD1. Germline V gene sequence: CDR1 MNHEY, CDR2 SMNVEV (reference sequence). The CDR3 is 14 residues long. V shed 4 bases and J 3 bases; nucleotides not matched to a gene: 4. In DNA form, the CDR3 reads TGTGCCAGCAGTTGGGACAGGGTCGGCTACGAGCAGTACTTC. It yields the protein CASSWDRVGYEQYF.